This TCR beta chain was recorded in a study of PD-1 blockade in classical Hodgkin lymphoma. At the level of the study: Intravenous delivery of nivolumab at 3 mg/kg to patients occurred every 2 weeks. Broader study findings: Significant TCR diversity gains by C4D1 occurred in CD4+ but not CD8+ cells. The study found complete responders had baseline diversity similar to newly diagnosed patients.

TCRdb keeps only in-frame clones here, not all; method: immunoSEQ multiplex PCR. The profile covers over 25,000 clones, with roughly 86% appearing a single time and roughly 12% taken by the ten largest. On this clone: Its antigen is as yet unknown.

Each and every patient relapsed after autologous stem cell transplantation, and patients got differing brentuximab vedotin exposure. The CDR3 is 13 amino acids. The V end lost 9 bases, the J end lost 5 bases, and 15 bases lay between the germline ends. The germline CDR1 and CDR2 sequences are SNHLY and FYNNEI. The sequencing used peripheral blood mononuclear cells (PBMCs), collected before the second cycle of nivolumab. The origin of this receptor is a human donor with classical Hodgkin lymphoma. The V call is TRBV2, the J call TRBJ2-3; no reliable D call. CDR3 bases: TGTGCCAGTACTTTTACTATGGGAGATACGCAGTATTTT. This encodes CASTFTMGDTQYF.